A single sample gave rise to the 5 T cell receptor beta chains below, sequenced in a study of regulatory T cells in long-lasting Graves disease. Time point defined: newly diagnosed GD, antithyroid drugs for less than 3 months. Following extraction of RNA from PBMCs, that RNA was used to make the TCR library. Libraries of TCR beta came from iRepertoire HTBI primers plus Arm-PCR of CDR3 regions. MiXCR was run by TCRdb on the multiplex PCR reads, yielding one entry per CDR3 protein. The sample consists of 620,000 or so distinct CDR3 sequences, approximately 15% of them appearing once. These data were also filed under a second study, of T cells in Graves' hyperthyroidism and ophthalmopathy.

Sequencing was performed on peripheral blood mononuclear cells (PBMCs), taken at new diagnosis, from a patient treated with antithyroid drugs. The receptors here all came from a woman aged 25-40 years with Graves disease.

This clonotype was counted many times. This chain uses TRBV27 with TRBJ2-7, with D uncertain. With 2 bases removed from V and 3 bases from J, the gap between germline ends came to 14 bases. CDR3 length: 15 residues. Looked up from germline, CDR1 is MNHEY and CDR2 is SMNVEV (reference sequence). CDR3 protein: CASSLGVVPIYEQYF. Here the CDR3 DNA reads TGTGCCAGCAGTTTAGGGGTAGTCCCAATCTACGAGCAGTACTTC.

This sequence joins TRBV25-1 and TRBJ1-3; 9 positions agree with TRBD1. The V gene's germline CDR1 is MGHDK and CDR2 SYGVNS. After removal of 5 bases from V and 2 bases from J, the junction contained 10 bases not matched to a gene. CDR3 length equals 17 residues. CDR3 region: CASSLTGTGNTGNTIYF. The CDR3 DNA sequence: TGTGCCAGCAGTTTGACCGGGACAGGGAATACTGGAAACACCATATATTTT.

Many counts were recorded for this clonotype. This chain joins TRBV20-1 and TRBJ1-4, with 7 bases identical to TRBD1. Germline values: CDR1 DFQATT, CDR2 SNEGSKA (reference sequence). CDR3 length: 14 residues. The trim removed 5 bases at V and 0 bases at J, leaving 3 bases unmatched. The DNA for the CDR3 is TGCAGTGCTCACAGGGGTCCAACTAATGAAAAACTGTTTTTT. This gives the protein CSAHRGPTNEKLFF.

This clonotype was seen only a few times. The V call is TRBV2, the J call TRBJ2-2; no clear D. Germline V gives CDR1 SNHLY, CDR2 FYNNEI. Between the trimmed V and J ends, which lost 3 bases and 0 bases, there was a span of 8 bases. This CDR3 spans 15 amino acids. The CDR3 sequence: CASSDAYPNTGELFF. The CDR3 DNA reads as TGTGCCAGCAGTGACGCGTACCCGAACACCGGGGAGCTGTTTTTT.

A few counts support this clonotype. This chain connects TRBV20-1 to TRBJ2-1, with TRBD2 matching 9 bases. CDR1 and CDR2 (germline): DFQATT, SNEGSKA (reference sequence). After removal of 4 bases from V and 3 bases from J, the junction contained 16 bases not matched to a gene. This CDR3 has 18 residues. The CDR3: CSATHLNLAGVYYNEQFF. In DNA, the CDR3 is TGCAGTGCTACCCACCTCAATTTAGCGGGAGTCTACTACAATGAGCAGTTCTTC.